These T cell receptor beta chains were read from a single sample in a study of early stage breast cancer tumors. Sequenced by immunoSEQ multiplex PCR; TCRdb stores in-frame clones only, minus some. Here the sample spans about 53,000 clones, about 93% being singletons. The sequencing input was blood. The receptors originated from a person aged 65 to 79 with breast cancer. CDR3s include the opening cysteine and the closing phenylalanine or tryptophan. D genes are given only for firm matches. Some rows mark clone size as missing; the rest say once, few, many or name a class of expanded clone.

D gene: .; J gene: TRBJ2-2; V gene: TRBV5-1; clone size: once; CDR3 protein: CASSLSGDTGELFF; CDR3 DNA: TGCGCCAGCAGCTTATCAGGGGACACCGGGGAGCTGTTTTTT
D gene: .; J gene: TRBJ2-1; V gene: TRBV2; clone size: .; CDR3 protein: CASSGRIYNEQFF; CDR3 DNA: TGTGCCAGCAGTGGTAGAATCTACAATGAGCAGTTCTTC
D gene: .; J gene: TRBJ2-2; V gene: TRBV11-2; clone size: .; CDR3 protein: CASSPLRTGELFF; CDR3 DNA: TGTGCCAGCAGCCCCCTAAGAACCGGGGAGCTGTTTTTT
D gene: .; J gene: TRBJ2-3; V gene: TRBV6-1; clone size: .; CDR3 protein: CASSEGGGQGTDTQYF; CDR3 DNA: TGTGCCAGCAGTGAAGGGGGGGGACAGGGCACAGATACGCAGTATTTT
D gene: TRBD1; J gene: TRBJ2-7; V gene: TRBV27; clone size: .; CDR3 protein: CASSFLDRGSYEQYF; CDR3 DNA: TGTGCCAGCAGTTTTCTGGACAGGGGCTCCTACGAGCAGTACTTC
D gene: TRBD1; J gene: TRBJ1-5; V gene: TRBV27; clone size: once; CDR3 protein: CASSPRRDSWRAPQHF; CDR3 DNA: TGTGCCAGCAGCCCACGCCGGGACAGTTGGAGAGCGCCCCAGCATTTT
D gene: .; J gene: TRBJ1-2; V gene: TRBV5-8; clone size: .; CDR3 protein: CASSTRSNANGYTF; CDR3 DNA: TGTGCCAGCAGCACCCGTAGCAACGCTAACGGCTACACCTTC
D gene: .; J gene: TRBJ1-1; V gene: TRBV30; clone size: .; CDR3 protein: CAWRDTPMNTEAFF; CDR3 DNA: TGTGCCTGGAGAGATACACCCATGAACACTGAAGCTTTCTTT
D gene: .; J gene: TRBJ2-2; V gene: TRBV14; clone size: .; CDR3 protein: CASSLTRDTGELFF; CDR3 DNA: TGTGCCAGCAGTCTGACCAGGGACACCGGGGAGCTGTTTTTT
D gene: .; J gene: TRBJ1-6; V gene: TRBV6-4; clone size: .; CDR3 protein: CASSDAVHNSPLHF; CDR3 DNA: TGTGCCAGCAGTGACGCGGTTCATAATTCACCCCTCCACTTT
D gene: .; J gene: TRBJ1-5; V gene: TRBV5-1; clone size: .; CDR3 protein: CASSFGGLESNQPQHF; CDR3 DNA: TGCGCCAGCAGCTTCGGGGGGCTGGAGAGCAATCAGCCCCAGCATTTT
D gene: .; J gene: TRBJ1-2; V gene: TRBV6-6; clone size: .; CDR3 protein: CASSYSRGDGYTF; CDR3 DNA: TGTGCCAGCAGTTACTCACGCGGGGATGGCTACACCTTC
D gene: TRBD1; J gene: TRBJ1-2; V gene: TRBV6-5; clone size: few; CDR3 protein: CASSYGTGAPDGYTF; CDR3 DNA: TGTGCCAGCAGTTACGGGACAGGTGCCCCTGATGGCTACACCTTC
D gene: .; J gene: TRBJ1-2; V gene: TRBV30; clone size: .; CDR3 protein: CAWSSRSGAKANYGYTF; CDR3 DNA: TGTGCCTGGAGTTCTAGGTCCGGAGCAAAAGCTAACTATGGCTACACCTTC
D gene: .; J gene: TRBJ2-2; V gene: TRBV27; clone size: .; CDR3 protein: CASQDRPLTGELFF; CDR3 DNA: TGTGCCAGCCAGGACAGACCCCTGACCGGGGAGCTGTTTTTT
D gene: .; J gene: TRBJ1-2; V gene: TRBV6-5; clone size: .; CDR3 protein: CASSLLQGRGYTF; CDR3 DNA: TGTGCCAGCAGTTTACTACAGGGTCGTGGCTACACCTTC
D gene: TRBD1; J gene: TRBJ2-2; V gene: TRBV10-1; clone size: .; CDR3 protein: CASSPGTALTGELFF; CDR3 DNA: TGCGCCAGCAGTCCCGGGACAGCCCTCACCGGGGAGCTGTTTTTT
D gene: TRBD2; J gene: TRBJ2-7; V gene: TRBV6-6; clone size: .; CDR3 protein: CASSYPKRGVRIEQYF; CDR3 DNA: TGTGCCAGCAGTTACCCGAAGCGGGGAGTACGTATTGAGCAGTACTTC
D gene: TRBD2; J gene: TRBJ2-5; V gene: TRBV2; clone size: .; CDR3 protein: CASSGVSSGQETQYF; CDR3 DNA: TGTGCCAGCAGTGGGGTTTCTAGCGGCCAAGAGACCCAGTACTTC
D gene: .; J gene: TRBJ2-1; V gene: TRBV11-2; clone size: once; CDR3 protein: CASSPLPGVENEQFF; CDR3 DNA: TGTGCCAGCAGCCCACTTCCGGGAGTGGAAAATGAGCAGTTCTTC
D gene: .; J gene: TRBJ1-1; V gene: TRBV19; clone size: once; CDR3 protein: CASSITTGTEAFF; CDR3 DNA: TGTGCCAGTAGTATAACGACAGGCACTGAAGCTTTCTTT
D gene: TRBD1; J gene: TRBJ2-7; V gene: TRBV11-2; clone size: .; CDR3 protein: CASSLGQGRGYEQYF; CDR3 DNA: TGTGCCAGCAGCTTGGGACAGGGAAGGGGCTACGAGCAGTACTTC
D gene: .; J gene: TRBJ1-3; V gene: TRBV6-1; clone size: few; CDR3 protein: CASSLDRYMGNTIYF; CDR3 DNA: TGTGCCAGCAGTCTCGACAGGTACATGGGAAACACCATATATTTT
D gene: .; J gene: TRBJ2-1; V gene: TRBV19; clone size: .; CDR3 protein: CASRAGAYNEQFF; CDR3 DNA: TGTGCCAGTAGGGCAGGGGCATACAATGAGCAGTTCTTC
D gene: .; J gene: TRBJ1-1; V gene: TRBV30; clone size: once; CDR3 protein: CAWSVQSRVNTEAFF; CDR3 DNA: TGTGCCTGGAGTGTCCAGTCACGGGTGAACACTGAAGCTTTCTTT
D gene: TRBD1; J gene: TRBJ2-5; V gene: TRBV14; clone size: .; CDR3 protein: CASSPDVWTGQDF; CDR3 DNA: TGTGCCAGCAGCCCCGACGTTTGGACAGGGCAAGACTTC
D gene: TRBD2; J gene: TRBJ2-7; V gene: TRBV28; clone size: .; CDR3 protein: CASSPGYIAGKGEQYF; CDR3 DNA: TGTGCCAGCAGCCCTGGTTATATAGCGGGTAAAGGCGAGCAGTACTTC
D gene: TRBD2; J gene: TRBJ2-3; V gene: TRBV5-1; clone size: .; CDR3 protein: CASSLAGTSGGAPADTQYF; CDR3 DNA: TGCGCCAGCAGCCTTGCCGGGACTAGCGGGGGGGCGCCGGCAGATACGCAGTATTTT
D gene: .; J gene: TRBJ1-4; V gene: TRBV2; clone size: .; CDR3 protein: CASSERLLNEKLFF; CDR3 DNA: TGTGCCAGCAGTGAAAGACTGTTAAATGAAAAACTGTTTTTT
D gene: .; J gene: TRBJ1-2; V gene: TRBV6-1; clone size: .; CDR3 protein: CASSEMDSNYGYTF; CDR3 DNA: TGTGCCAGCAGTGAAATGGACAGTAACTATGGCTACACCTTC
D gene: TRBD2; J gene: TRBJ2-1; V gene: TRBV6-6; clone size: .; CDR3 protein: CASSSLPGGSYNEQFF; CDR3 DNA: TGTGCCAGCAGTTCCCTCCCGGGGGGATCCTACAATGAGCAGTTCTTC
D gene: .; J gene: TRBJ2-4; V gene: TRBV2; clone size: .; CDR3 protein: CASSEEASPKNIQYF; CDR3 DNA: TGTGCCAGCAGTGAAGAGGCTAGCCCTAAAAACATTCAGTACTTC
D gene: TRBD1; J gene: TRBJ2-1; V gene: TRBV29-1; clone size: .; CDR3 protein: CSVGRQGSYNEQFF; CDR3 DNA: TGCAGCGTTGGGAGACAGGGCTCCTACAATGAGCAGTTCTTC
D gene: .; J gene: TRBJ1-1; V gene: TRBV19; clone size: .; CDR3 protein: CASQGLYTEAFF; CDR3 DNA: TGTGCCAGCCAGGGATTGTACACTGAAGCTTTCTTT
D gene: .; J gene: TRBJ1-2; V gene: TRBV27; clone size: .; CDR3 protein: CASSLDRHIYGYTF; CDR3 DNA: TGTGCCAGCAGTTTAGATAGACATATCTATGGCTACACCTTC
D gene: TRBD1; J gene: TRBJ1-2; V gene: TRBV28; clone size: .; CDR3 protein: CASRRQGAGGYTF; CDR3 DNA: TGTGCCAGCAGACGACAGGGGGCAGGAGGCTACACCTTC